Described below is a single T cell receptor (beta chain) sequence and its context. Its antigen is not known. The CDR3 contains 15 residues. V was pared by 0 bases and J by 5 bases, with 12 bases between. Germline-derived CDR1 and CDR2 are LGHNA and YSLEER. This sample stems from a study of T-cell memory formation after mild COVID-19. Overall study context: The two donors had largely donor-specific TCR clusters. Whole-study results and caveats: Contracting CD4+ clones sat mainly in CM and EM; CD8+ in EMRA. Researchers found some responding clones in pre-infection memory, a sign that cross-reactive memory joined. Clones that contracted from day 15 to 85 had balanced CD4/CD8; later expanders were CD4+ biased.

TCRdb reanalysed the 5' RACE reads using MiXCR and keeps one entry per CDR3 protein. Of roughly 310,000 distinct CDR3 sequences in the sample, more than 15% were seen once. Sequencing used PBMCs or a T cell subset sorted from them (not recorded which). The V call is TRBV4-3, the J call TRBJ2-3; D ambiguous. The clonotype comes from a man between 18 and 29 years old who had mild COVID-19 (a few samples of this study predate the infection). Cell type and time point are not known. CDR3 in DNA: TGCGCCAGCAGCCAAGATCGAGCGAGGATAGATACGCAGTATTTT. Amino acid sequence: CASSQDRARIDTQYF.